The rows below give T cell receptor beta chains drawn from one sample of a study of blood T cell repertoires in COVID-19. Sequencing was performed with immunoSEQ multiplex PCR; in TCRdb, only in-frame clones are kept and a portion is missing. Of under 350,000 clones in the sample, almost 85% were seen once. The sequenced sample was peripheral blood. These receptors all come from a human donor in a cohort sampled during active COVID-19. CDR3s include the opening cysteine and the closing phenylalanine or tryptophan. Each record gives: D gene, clone size, J gene, V gene, CDR3 protein, CDR3 DNA. D genes are given only for firm matches. Not all rows give a size; the values are once, few, many and, for expanded clones, a class.

>TRBD1|-|TRBJ1-3|TRBV19
CASSPGTGSSGNTIYF
TGTGCCAGTAGTCCCGGGACAGGGTCCTCTGGAAACACCATATATTTT
>-|-|TRBJ1-1|TRBV30
CAWGRVTTEAFF
TGTGCCTGGGGCAGGGTGACCACTGAAGCTTTCTTT
>TRBD1|-|TRBJ1-2|TRBV15
CATSRDLDRARGYTF
TGTGCCACCAGCAGAGACCTCGACAGGGCAAGGGGCTACACCTTC
>-|once|TRBJ2-7|TRBV6-4
CASKSGEDPPYEQYF
TGTGCCAGCAAATCGGGGGAAGACCCGCCCTACGAGCAGTACTTC
>-|-|TRBJ2-5|TRBV15
CATSRQQETQYF
TGTGCCACCAGCAGACAACAAGAGACCCAGTACTTC
>-|-|TRBJ1-5|TRBV6-2/TRBV6-3
CASSPGLSNHYQPQHF
TGTGCCAGCAGCCCTGGACTGTCCAACCACTATCAGCCCCAGCATTTT
>TRBD2|-|TRBJ2-3|TRBV6-6
CASSPGGGPTDTQYF
TGTGCCAGCAGCCCCGGCGGGGGGCCCACAGATACGCAGTATTTT
>-|-|TRBJ2-3|TRBV28
CASSPTTNSGAQYF
TGTGCCAGCAGTCCGACGACTAACTCTGGTGCGCAGTATTTT
>TRBD2|-|TRBJ2-7|TRBV2
CASGLARAYEQYF
TGTGCCAGCGGACTAGCGCGGGCCTACGAGCAGTACTTC
>TRBD2|-|TRBJ2-3|TRBV7-3
CASSPGTSGGDTQYF
TGTGCCAGCAGCCCAGGGACTAGCGGGGGGGATACGCAGTATTTT
>TRBD1|-|TRBJ1-5|TRBV12-5
CASGSGTGLYQPQHF
TGTGCTAGTGGTTCAGGGACAGGGCTGTATCAGCCCCAGCATTTT
>-|-|TRBJ1-5|TRBV6-5
CASSREGTSNQPQHF
TGTGCCAGCTCGCGGGAGGGAACTAGCAATCAGCCCCAGCATTTT
>TRBD1|-|TRBJ1-2|TRBV25-1
CASSEGQGLRGYTF
TGTGCCAGCAGTGAAGGACAGGGCTTGCGGGGCTACACCTTC
>TRBD1|-|TRBJ2-2|TRBV9
CASSVTGVGTGELFF
TGTGCCAGCAGCGTGACAGGGGTGGGGACCGGGGAGCTGTTTTTT
>TRBD2|-|TRBJ2-5|TRBV5-6
CASSWGGQETQYF
TGTGCCAGCAGCTGGGGGGGACAAGAGACCCAGTACTTC
>TRBD2|-|TRBJ2-2|TRBV7-2
CASSTRSGGARRELFF
TGTGCCAGCAGCACCCGCAGCGGGGGGGCCAGACGGGAGCTGTTTTTT
>TRBD1|-|TRBJ2-5|TRBV7-9
CASSQQGAEETQYF
TGTGCCAGCAGCCAACAGGGGGCGGAGGAGACCCAGTACTTC
>TRBD2|-|TRBJ2-2|TRBV5-6
CASSFTSGGENTGELFF
TGTGCCAGCAGCTTTACTAGCGGGGGGGAGAACACCGGGGAGCTGTTTTTT
>-|-|TRBJ2-7|TRBV25-1
CASSDPAARVAYEQYF
TGTGCCAGCAGTGATCCCGCTGCCAGGGTTGCCTACGAGCAGTACTTC
>TRBD2|-|TRBJ2-3|TRBV5-4
CASTPRRGEGVTQYF
TGTGCCAGCACCCCGCGGCGGGGGGAAGGTGTTACGCAGTATTTT
>-|-|TRBJ2-1|TRBV12-5
CASGLAGRDRPYNEQFF
TGTGCTAGTGGTTTGGCTGGGAGGGACAGGCCCTACAATGAGCAGTTCTTC
>TRBD1|once|TRBJ1-5|TRBV3-1/TRBV3-2
CASSQGQGHQPQHF
TGTGCCAGCAGCCAAGGACAGGGACATCAGCCCCAGCATTTT
>-|-|TRBJ1-6|TRBV4-2
CASSQGQLALQSPLHF
TGTGCCAGCAGCCAAGGACAACTGGCCCTGCAATCACCCCTCCACTTT
>TRBD1|-|TRBJ2-7|TRBV28
CASKRGQGIPYEQYF
TGTGCCAGTAAAAGGGGACAGGGGATTCCCTACGAGCAGTACTTC
>-|-|TRBJ2-7|TRBV2
CASSQGDTTYEQYF
TGTGCCAGCAGCCAAGGGGACACAACCTACGAGCAGTACTTC
>TRBD1|-|TRBJ1-1|TRBV5-1
CASSLSGQGPGTEAFF
TGCGCCAGCAGCTTGAGCGGACAGGGGCCTGGCACTGAAGCTTTCTTT
>TRBD1|once|TRBJ1-3|TRBV13
CASSRTGFGNTIYF
TGTGCCAGCAGCCGGACAGGGTTTGGAAACACCATATATTTT
>TRBD1|-|TRBJ2-7|TRBV2
CASRGQGNYEQYF
TGTGCCAGCAGGGGACAGGGAAACTACGAGCAGTACTTC
>TRBD1|-|TRBJ1-1|TRBV30
CAWSIWTGNTEAFF
TGTGCCTGGAGTATTTGGACAGGGAACACTGAAGCTTTCTTT
>-|-|TRBJ2-3|TRBV5-1
CASSPGQSLDTQYF
TGCGCCAGCAGCCCAGGACAGTCCTTAGATACGCAGTATTTT
>-|-|TRBJ1-1|TRBV27
CASSFGHNTEAFF
TGTGCCAGCAGTTTCGGACATAACACTGAAGCTTTCTTT
>TRBD1|-|TRBJ2-1|TRBV6-5
CASRGTGAIYNEQFF
TGTGCCAGCAGAGGGACAGGAGCTATCTACAATGAGCAGTTCTTC
>TRBD1|-|TRBJ2-7|TRBV7-9
CASTGQGIEQYF
TGTGCCAGCACCGGACAGGGGATCGAGCAGTACTTC
>-|-|TRBJ2-2|TRBV6-5
CASSLRGLGELFF
TGTGCCAGCAGTCTACGGGGTCTCGGGGAGCTGTTTTTT
>TRBD1|-|TRBJ1-4|TRBV7-2
CASSSAKGQYNEKLFF
TGTGCCAGCAGCTCAGCGAAGGGACAGTATAATGAAAAACTGTTTTTT
>-|-|TRBJ2-3|TRBV9
CASSGQVTDTQYF
TGTGCCAGCAGCGGACAAGTCACAGATACGCAGTATTTT
>-|-|TRBJ1-2|TRBV12-3/TRBV12-4
CASSLSQGGYTF
TGTGCCAGCAGTTTGTCACAGGGCGGCTACACCTTC
>-|-|TRBJ1-2|TRBV7-2
CASSLDARKKDTF
TGTGCCAGCAGCTTAGACGCTAGGAAGAAGGACACCTTC
>TRBD2|once|TRBJ2-1|TRBV6-5
CASSFSGGSYNEQFF
TGTGCCAGCAGTTTCAGCGGGGGGTCTTACAATGAGCAGTTCTTC
>-|-|TRBJ1-2|TRBV4-1
CASSQDRRARGYGYTF
TGCGCCAGCAGCCAAGATCGGCGGGCCCGGGGATATGGCTACACCTTC
>-|-|TRBJ2-1|TRBV7-2
CASSSYGAEYNEQFF
TGTGCCAGCAGCTCGTATGGAGCAGAATACAATGAGCAGTTCTTC
>TRBD1|few|TRBJ2-7|TRBV9
CASSLGDRNYEQYF
TGTGCCAGCAGCCTAGGGGACAGAAACTACGAGCAGTACTTC
>-|-|TRBJ1-1|TRBV7-6
CASSPGIGVSLSAFF
TGTGCCAGCAGCCCGGGGATTGGGGTCTCTCTGTCAGCTTTCTTT
>-|-|TRBJ1-3|TRBV7-9
CASSRGHFSGNTIYF
TGTGCCAGCAGTCGGGGACATTTCTCTGGAAACACCATATATTTT
>-|-|TRBJ1-2|TRBV6-5
CASSYSDGLYGYTF
TGTGCCAGCAGTTACTCGGACGGACTCTATGGCTACACCTTC
>TRBD1|-|TRBJ2-7|TRBV13
CASSLRDRGLYEQYF
TGTGCCAGCAGCTTACGGGACAGGGGACTCTACGAGCAGTACTTC
>TRBD1|-|TRBJ1-5|TRBV19
CASSIGGTGKNQPQHF
TGTGCCAGTAGTATAGGGGGGACAGGGAAAAATCAGCCCCAGCATTTT
>-|-|TRBJ2-3|TRBV9
CASSVGFYPDTQYF
TGTGCCAGCAGCGTAGGATTCTACCCAGATACGCAGTATTTT
>-|-|TRBJ1-3|TRBV6-5
CASSYSRVSGNTIYF
TGTGCCAGCAGTTACTCGCGGGTTTCTGGAAACACCATATATTTT
>TRBD2|-|TRBJ2-7|TRBV20-1
CSARDGRGQYF
TGCAGTGCTAGGGATGGGAGGGGGCAGTACTTC
>TRBD2|once|TRBJ2-1|TRBV30
CAWRLAGGPSEQFF
TGTGCCTGGAGACTAGCGGGGGGGCCCAGTGAGCAGTTCTTC
>-|-|TRBJ2-7|TRBV7-2
CASSPVDRFAYEQYF
TGTGCCAGCAGCCCCGTGGACAGATTCGCCTACGAGCAGTACTTC